Listed below are T cell receptor beta chains from one sample, sequenced in a study of T-cell memory formation after mild COVID-19. TCRdb reprocessed the 5' RACE reads via MiXCR and lists one record per CDR3 protein. The data hold around 300,000 distinct CDR3 sequences, with less than 9.5% observed a single time. Material for sequencing was PBMCs or a T cell subset sorted from them (not recorded which). These receptors were taken from a man aged 18 to 30 who had mild COVID-19 (a few samples of this study predate the infection). Cell type and time point are not known. The conserved cysteine and the conserved F or W are not part of the CDR3 here. Each record gives: V gene, D gene, CDR3 length, CDR3 protein. The D gene is left open where the match is weak.

TRBV7-2	-	12	DSSPLSSTDTQY
TRBV12-3/TRBV12-4	-	11	ASSLTLLYEQY
TRBV19	-	11	ASSMSRAQPQH
TRBV14	-	12	ASSQDVGFAELF
TRBV6-4	-	12	ASSDIGDSHEQY
TRBV18	-	16	ASSPRAAGTTSNSPLH
TRBV11-2	-	12	ASSLVGAGNTQY
TRBV12-3/TRBV12-4	TRBD1	12	ASSFGDRHYEQY
TRBV6-5	-	12	ASSYSGMVGGYT
TRBV7-8	TRBD1	12	ASSRGQRYSPLH
TRBV6-1	-	11	ASSETRDPSLH
TRBV11-2	-	13	ASSLGGSTYNEQF
TRBV6-2/TRBV6-3	TRBD1	13	ASGAQGAPSGELF
TRBV3-2	-	12	ASSLGWSTDTQY
TRBV21-1	-	10	ASSNGAGELF
TRBV7-9	-	12	ASSFYGVHNEQF
TRBV6-2/TRBV6-3	TRBD2	13	ASSTTSGARNEQF
TRBV7-2	-	14	ASSLGGGSFNEKLF
TRBV6-6	-	11	ASSEDANYGYT
TRBV6-1	-	12	ASSEPGQGETQY
TRBV7-9	-	14	ASSSSRQTERTEAF
TRBV5-1	-	14	ASSSDSGGGYNEQF
TRBV20-1	TRBD1	12	SARDPQGTRGYT
TRBV5-5	-	13	ASSLDSSSTDTQY
TRBV20-1	-	12	SARDPMNTGELF
TRBV25-1	-	13	ASSELIGRTDTQY
TRBV7-9	TRBD1	13	ASSSARDRGHGYT
TRBV9	-	14	ASSEGKILGTDTQY
TRBV12-3/TRBV12-4	TRBD1	12	ASSSQGGNTEAF
TRBV6-2/TRBV6-3	TRBD1	12	ASRNTGGGQPQQ
TRBV20-1	TRBD2	15	SARSLRVAGEQETQY
TRBV5-4	-	14	ASSPSRGRSTDTQY
TRBV18	TRBD2	12	ASFVGGGFYEQY
TRBV7-8	-	12	ASSLALVWETQY
TRBV19	TRBD1	14	ASSFSGTALNTEAF